The 29 T cell receptor beta chains given below trace back to one sample, sequenced in a study of Ad26.COV2.S vaccination and SARS-CoV-2 variants (dated by TCRdb to the early 2020s). Sample treatment or condition, as interpreted from the label and publication: around 19 received Ad26.COV2.S at low or high dose, single or two shots; 5 received placebo; per-sample allocation not given. Repertoires of vaccine and placebo recipients were sequenced from samples collected on day 63 after the first injection. The library was produced with the immunoSEQ multiplex PCR assay. TCRdb holds this immuneACCESS table with in-frame rearrangements only. Some clones are missing; in checked studies, unresolved V genes explain under half, and the rest has no known cause. In this sample the table shows fewer than 400,000 clones, almost 90% of which occur a single time. Around 5% of the sample is in the top ten clones.

This specimen was peripheral blood, taken in a trial of Ad26.COV2.S vaccine versus placebo. The receptor set was obtained from a person between 18 and 60 years old who received the Ad26.COV2.S COVID-19 vaccine or a placebo.

The CDR3 loop reads CASSPLGDRPYQPQHF. Written as DNA, the CDR3 is TGTGCCAGCTCACCACTGGGGGACAGACCGTATCAGCCCCAGCATTTT. The gene calls are TRBV18 and TRBJ1-5; TRBD1 aligns across 7 bases. J lost 5 bases, V lost 1 base, and 8 bases had no gene match. Germline values: CDR1 KGHSH, CDR2 LQKENI. CDR3 length equals 16 residues.

The chain links TRBV7-9 to TRBJ2-7, with a weak D call TRBD1 (5 bases). V lost 4 bases to trimming and J lost 5 bases, with 15 bases between them. The CDR3 sequence is 14 residues long. Germline CDR1 and CDR2: SEHNR and FQNEAQ (reference sequence). The DNA of the CDR3 is TGTGCCAGCAGCTCTGTTCCATGGGGCAACGAGCAGTACTTC. Encoded protein: CASSSVPWGNEQYF.

V usage is TRBV12-5 and J usage is TRBJ1-1; D uncertain. V was pared by 0 bases and J by 4 bases, with 12 bases between. The CDR3 consists of 15 residues. Germline V gene data show CDR1 as LGHNT and CDR2 as FRNRAP. CDR3 DNA sequence: TGTGCTAGTGGTTTGGTATCCCGGGCGGGCACTGAAGCTTTCTTT. It translates to CASGLVSRAGTEAFF. Full variable domain (remainder filled in from reference TRBV12-5 and TRBJ1-1): DARVTQTPRHKVTEMGQEVTMRCQPILGHNTVFWYRQTMMQGLELLAYFRNRAPLDDSGMPKDRFSAEMPDATLATLKIQPSEPRDSAVYFCASGLVSRAGTEAFFGQGTRLTVV.

The V and J genes are TRBV25-1 and TRBJ2-5; 12 bases fit TRBD1. After removal of 5 bases from V and 4 bases from J, the junction contained 8 bases not matched to a gene. Germline lookup yields CDR1 MGHDK and CDR2 SYGVNS. CDR3 length: 16 amino acids. The CDR3 coding sequence is TGTGCCAGCAGTTCCGGGGACAGGGGGCACGTAGAGACCCAGTACTTC. Protein product: CASSSGDRGHVETQYF. The entire variable domain, with the rest obtained from reference TRBV25-1 and TRBJ2-5, is as follows: EADIYQTPRYLVIGTGKKITLECSQTMGHDKMYWYQQDPGMELHLIHYSYGVNSTEKGDLSSESTVSRIRTEHFPLTLESARPSHTSQYLCASSSGDRGHVETQYFGPGTRLLVL.

V usage is TRBV19 and J usage is TRBJ2-7; D may be TRBD1 (5 bases). This CDR3 region has 12 residues. V lost 4 bases and J 5 bases, leaving 9 bases between the germline ends. CDR1 LNHDA and CDR2 SQIVND come from the germline V gene (reference sequence). This CDR3 is CASSTPGHEQYV. The CDR3 nucleotides are TGTGCCAGTAGTACCCCAGGGCACGAGCAGTACGTC.

The chain has TRBV12-3 or TRBV12-4 and TRBJ2-7; D unclear. The V gene lost 3 bases and the J gene lost 3 bases, with 6 bases spanning the gap. The CDR3 spans 12 residues. Written as DNA, the CDR3 is TGTGCCAGCAGTTTTGGTAACTACGAGCAGTACGTC. This gives the protein CASSFGNYEQYV.

The rearrangement links TRBV5-8 to TRBJ1-2, with D possibly being TRBD1 (5 bases). The germline V gene has CDR1 SGHTS and CDR2 YDEGEE. Trimming removed 1 base from V and 8 bases from J, with 18 bases in between. This CDR3 contains 15 residues. This CDR3 is CASSLSAGGSLGYTF. As DNA, the CDR3 is TGTGCCAGCAGCTTGTCAGCCGGGGGGTCTTTAGGCTACACCTTC. Together with reference TRBV5-8 and TRBJ1-2, the CDR3 gives the full variable domain: EAGVTQSPTHLIKTRGQQATLRCSPISGHTSVYWYQQALGLGLQFLLWYDEGEERNRGNFPPRFSGRQFPNYSSELNVNALELEDSALYLCASSLSAGGSLGYTFGSGTRLTVV.

V and J are TRBV4-3 and TRBJ2-5; 8 positions agree with TRBD2. Per germline, CDR1 LGHNA and CDR2 YSLEER. The CDR3 spans 15 residues. V shed 1 base and J 7 bases; nucleotides not matched to a gene: 8. The CDR3 loop is CASSQASGGAGTQYF. As DNA, the CDR3 is TGCGCCAGCAGCCAAGCCTCGGGGGGGGCCGGGACCCAGTACTTC.

This rearrangement joins TRBV19 to TRBJ2-1; tentative D call: TRBD2 (6 bases). CDR1 and CDR2 (germline): LNHDA, SQIVND (reference sequence). Deletions cut 3 bases from V and 6 bases from J, with 15 bases between. This CDR3 is 15 amino acids long. Here the CDR3 DNA reads TGTGCCAGTAGTATGATGCTAGCGACCGGCAATGAGCAGTTCTTC. Translating it yields CASSMMLATGNEQFF.

The CDR3 reads CASSPGLAGSDTQYF. The CDR3 DNA reads as TGTGCCAGCAGTCCGGGACTAGCGGGCTCAGATACGCAGTATTTT. The chain combines TRBV6-4 with TRBJ2-3; 12 bases fit TRBD2. The CDR3 contains 15 residues. Looked up from germline, CDR1 is MRHNA and CDR2 is SNTAGT. V lost 5 bases, J lost 4 bases, and 4 bases stayed unmatched.

This chain's CDR3 is CASSPRATSGGAYEQYF. CDR3 DNA sequence: TGTGCCAGCAGCCCCCGGGCAACTAGCGGGGGGGCCTACGAGCAGTACTTC. V usage is TRBV11-2 and J usage is TRBJ2-7; 13 bases align to TRBD2. Germline V CDR1 and CDR2: SGHAT, FQNNGV. The CDR3 is made up of 17 amino acids. The junction had 9 bases not matched to a gene; V was cut back by 5 bases and J by 2 bases.

The chain employs TRBV12-5 and TRBJ1-2, with 9 bases lining up with TRBD1. This CDR3 has 14 amino acids. Germline values: CDR1 LGHNT, CDR2 FRNRAP. The junction had 8 bases not matched to a gene; V was cut back by 7 bases and J by 5 bases. CDR3 coding DNA: TGTGCTAGTGCCGATACAGGGGGCAGTTATGGCTACACCTTC. It yields the protein CASADTGGSYGYTF. Based on the CDR3 plus reference TRBV12-5 and TRBJ1-2, the full variable domain is DARVTQTPRHKVTEMGQEVTMRCQPILGHNTVFWYRQTMMQGLELLAYFRNRAPLDDSGMPKDRFSAEMPDATLATLKIQPSEPRDSAVYFCASADTGGSYGYTFGSGTRLTVV.

V usage is TRBV7-8 and J usage is TRBJ2-2; D perhaps matches TRBD1 (5 bases). This CDR3 has 17 amino acids. Germline loops: CDR1 SGHVS, CDR2 FQNEAQ. Trimming cost V 2 bases and J 0 bases, with 13 bases left between them. The CDR3 DNA reads as TGTGCCAGCAGCTTAAGGACACCCGGAACGAACACCGGGGAGCTGTTTTTT. This codes for CASSLRTPGTNTGELFF.

This chain connects TRBV19 to TRBJ2-3, with no clear D. V was cut by 1 base and J by 5 bases, with 10 bases left in between. The CDR3 spans 14 residues. Germline CDR1 LNHDA, CDR2 SQIVND (reference sequence). In nucleotides, the CDR3 is TGTGCCAGTAGTATAGCGACTTTAGAAGATACGCAGTATTTT. Its protein product is CASSIATLEDTQYF.

The chain recombines TRBV6-2 or TRBV6-3 with TRBJ1-1; possible D gene TRBD1, 5 bases. Trimming removed 6 bases from V and 2 bases from J, with 10 bases in between. In germline, CDR1 is MNHEY, CDR2 SVGEGT. CDR3 length: 13 residues. The CDR3 DNA is TGTGCCAGCAGCCCCGGACATAACACTGAAGCTTTCTTT. Amino acids: CASSPGHNTEAFF.

The chain employs TRBV5-8 and TRBJ2-7; tentatively, D is TRBD1 or TRBD2 (5 bases each). The CDR3 is 15 amino acids. V was trimmed by 6 bases and J by 1 base, leaving 17 bases between them. Germline lookup yields CDR1 SGHTS and CDR2 YDEGEE. CDR3 region: CASTPFYEGSYEQYF. The DNA for the CDR3 is TGTGCCAGCACCCCTTTTTACGAGGGGTCCTACGAGCAGTACTTC.

The V gene is TRBV5-4, the J gene TRBJ2-2, with 7 bases matching TRBD1. V shed 2 bases, J shed 3 bases, and the junction held 7 bases outside the gene matches. The CDR3 is 16 residues long. The V gene's germline CDR1 is SGHNT and CDR2 YYREEE (reference sequence). CDR3 residues: CASSLLGQADTGELFF. The CDR3 bases are TGTGCCAGCAGCTTATTAGGACAGGCGGACACCGGGGAGCTGTTTTTT. Complete variable domain (other parts from reference TRBV5-4 and TRBJ2-2): ETGVTQSPTHLIKTRGQQVTLRCSSQSGHNTVSWYQQALGQGPQFIFQYYREEENGRGNFPPRFSGLQFPNYSSELNVNALELDDSALYLCASSLLGQADTGELFFGEGSRLTVL.

The chain links TRBV11-2 to TRBJ2-5; D is perhaps TRBD2 (6 bases). CDR1 is SGHAT and CDR2 is FQNNGV in the germline V gene. The CDR3 spans 16 residues. The V gene lost 5 bases and the J gene lost 3 bases, with 19 bases spanning the gap. The CDR3 loop is CASSPRSSGGEETQYF. The CDR3 DNA sequence: TGTGCCAGCAGCCCGCGGAGTAGCGGCGGTGAAGAGACCCAGTACTTC.

This clone was found once. This chain connects TRBV5-1 to TRBJ1-1; 10 bases agree with TRBD1. V gave up 4 bases and J gave up 2 bases; unmatched junction bases: 8. The CDR3 covers 16 residues. Germline CDR1 reads SGHRS; CDR2 reads YFSETQ. CDR3 in amino acids: CASSLPGTGVNTEAFF. CDR3 DNA sequence: TGCGCCAGCAGCCTGCCCGGGACAGGGGTTAACACTGAAGCTTTCTTT.

This clone was detected once. This rearrangement joins TRBV5-1 to TRBJ2-1, with a tentative D call TRBD2 (6 bases). Germline V lookup: CDR1 SGHRS, CDR2 YFSETQ. The CDR3 length is 15 residues. Deletions cut 4 bases from V and 4 bases from J, with 15 bases between. CDR3 bases: TGCGCCAGCAGCCTCACAGGAGGGGTGTACAATGAGCAGTTCTTC. This sequence encodes CASSLTGGVYNEQFF.

The genes are TRBV7-6 and TRBJ2-5, with D maybe TRBD1 (7 bases). The germline V gene encodes CDR1 SGHVS and CDR2 FNYEAQ. Trimming shortened V by 0 bases and J by 5 bases, and 13 bases separated the two germline ends. There are 15 residues in the CDR3. CDR3 DNA: TGTGCCAGCAGCTTAGCGGGATCAGGGGGGGAGACCCAGTACTTC. It yields the protein CASSLAGSGGETQYF. Using reference TRBV7-6 and TRBJ2-5 for the parts outside the CDR3, the full variable domain is GAGVSQSPRYKVTKRGQDVALRCDPISGHVSLYWYRQALGQGPEFLTYFNYEAQQDKSGLPNDRFSAERPEGSISTLTIQRTEQRDSAMYRCASSLAGSGGETQYFGPGTRLLVL.

V gene TRBV18 combines with J gene TRBJ1-5; D is undetermined. The CDR3 covers 14 residues. V dropped 5 bases and J dropped 2 bases, with 10 bases sitting between them. The germline gives CDR1 KGHSH, CDR2 LQKENI. The DNA of the CDR3 is TGTGCCAGCTCAGGTTCGGAGGGCAATCAGCCCCAGCATTTT. Translation: CASSGSEGNQPQHF. The whole variable domain, remainder taken from reference TRBV18 and TRBJ1-5, is NAGVMQNPRHLVRRRGQEARLRCSPMKGHSHVYWYRQLPEEGLKFMVYLQKENIIDESGMPKERFSAEFPKEGPSILRIQQVVRGDSAAYFCASSGSEGNQPQHFGDGTRLSIL.

This clone appeared a single time. This chain joins TRBV5-6 and TRBJ1-4; unclear D gene. CDR3 size: 18 residues. CDR1 SGHDT and CDR2 YYEEEE come from the germline V gene. V lost 4 bases and J 4 bases, leaving 23 bases between the germline ends. The DNA for the CDR3 is TGTGCCAGCAGCCCCCGTAGGAGCCGACCCGCCCTTAATGAAAAACTGTTTTTT. Translated: CASSPRRSRPALNEKLFF.

V usage is TRBV7-3 and J usage is TRBJ2-3; TRBD2 agrees at 9 bases. Germline trimming cut 5 bases from V and 1 base from J; bases unmatched to any gene: 13. Germline CDR1 is SGHTA and CDR2 is FQGTGA. The CDR3 spans 18 residues. The CDR3 loop is CASSTGLAPVGGTDTQYF. CDR3 DNA: TGTGCCAGCAGCACTGGACTAGCGCCTGTGGGTGGCACAGATACGCAGTATTTT.

The gene calls are TRBV18 and TRBJ2-2; a possible D gene is TRBD1 (6 bases). Looked up from germline, CDR1 is KGHSH and CDR2 is LQKENI. V was clipped by 0 bases and J by 2 bases, with 16 bases between them. The CDR3 length is 18 residues. CDR3 protein: CASSPPKGSGVNTGELFF. The CDR3 DNA reads as TGTGCCAGCTCACCACCGAAGGGGTCAGGGGTAAACACCGGGGAGCTGTTTTTT.

V and J are TRBV7-6 and TRBJ1-5; TRBD1 is a possible D gene (5 bases). Per germline, CDR1 SGHVS and CDR2 FNYEAQ. The CDR3 is 13 residues long. Trimming took off 1 base at V and 9 bases at J, with 10 bases between the two ends. CDR3 bases: TGTGCCAGCAGCTTAGAGGGGTCTGGGCCCCAGCATTTT. Its protein product is CASSLEGSGPQHF.

The chain combines TRBV29-1 with TRBJ1-2; D not resolved. Trimming cost V 6 bases and J 5 bases, with 22 bases left between them. The CDR3 has 15 residues. The V gene's germline CDR1 is SQVTM and CDR2 ANQGSEA. The chain's CDR3 is CSVVVGGERPYGYTF. In DNA form, the CDR3 reads TGCAGCGTCGTCGTCGGCGGGGAAAGGCCTTATGGCTACACCTTC. The variable domain in full, with the rest retrieved from reference TRBV29-1 and TRBJ1-2, is SAVISQKPSRDICQRGTSLTIQCQVDSQVTMMFWYRQQPGQSLTLIATANQGSEATYESGFVIDKFPISRPNLTFSTLTVSNMSPEDSSIYLCSVVVGGERPYGYTFGSGTRLTVV.

This sequence joins TRBV5-6 and TRBJ1-5; D is unresolved. With 2 bases removed from V and 1 base from J, the gap between germline ends came to 4 bases. The CDR3 is made up of 13 amino acids. Per the germline V gene, CDR1 is SGHDT and CDR2 is YYEEEE. CDR3: CASSFSSNQPQHF. CDR3 nucleotides: TGTGCCAGCAGCTTTTCAAGCAATCAGCCCCAGCATTTT. Combining the CDR3 with reference TRBV5-6 and TRBJ1-5 gives the whole variable domain DAGVTQSPTHLIKTRGQQVTLRCSPKSGHDTVSWYQQALGQGPQFIFQYYEEEERQRGNFPDRFSGHQFPNYSSELNVNALLLGDSALYLCASSFSSNQPQHFGDGTRLSIL.

The chain uses TRBV14 and TRBJ2-2; D is unresolved. V was clipped by 9 bases and J by 5 bases, with 7 bases between them. Germline V gene data show CDR1 as SGHDN and CDR2 as FVKESK. This CDR3 contains 11 residues. CDR3 region: CASGRTGELFF. The CDR3 DNA reads as TGTGCCAGTGGCCGGACCGGGGAGCTGTTTTTT.